A single sample gave rise to the 30 T cell receptor beta chains below, sequenced in a study of spatial heterogeneity in lung cancer. A single record per CDR3 protein comes from TCRdb applying MiXCR to the 5' RACE reads. Among 39,000 or so distinct CDR3 sequences listed, around 7.5% were seen once. The time point here: sample taken at primary tumor resection. Here the sequenced sample was PBMCs, taken at surgery. These receptors were taken from a male donor with early-stage non-small cell lung cancer.

In its sample, this clonotype was seen many times. CDR3 nucleotide sequence: TGTGCCAGCAGTCGTACAACTAATGAAAAACTGTTTTTT. It codes for CASSRTTNEKLFF. V gene TRBV6-5 combines with J gene TRBJ1-4; D not certain. There are 13 residues in the CDR3. The V end was cut by 5 bases, the J end by 0 bases, with 4 bases between. Germline CDR1 and CDR2: MNHEY and SVGAGI.

This clonotype appeared many times. The chain couples TRBV7-2 to TRBJ2-1, with 8 bases aligning to TRBD2. V was clipped by 7 bases and J by 5 bases; unmatched bases: 10. The CDR3 runs 15 residues. The germline V gene encodes CDR1 SGHTA and CDR2 FQGNSA. The DNA for the CDR3 is TGTGCCAGCACTTTTTGGACTAGCAGTAACAATGAGCAGTTCTTC. This sequence encodes CASTFWTSSNNEQFF.

In this sample, this clonotype turned up many times. The chain is built from TRBV10-3 and TRBJ2-1; 10 nucleotides match TRBD1. V trimming: 9 bases; J trimming: 9 bases; junction bases outside the gene matches: 8. The CDR3 runs to 13 residues. Germline CDR1 reads ENHRY; CDR2 reads SYGVKD. The CDR3 sequence is CAIPGQGSSEQFF. The CDR3 bases are TGTGCCATTCCGGGACAGGGGAGTAGTGAGCAGTTCTTC.

The J gene is TRBJ2-5, the V gene TRBV20-1; TRBD1 aligns across 11 bases. V lost 6 bases to trimming and J lost 6 bases; unmatched junction nucleotides: 6. Per germline, CDR1 DFQATT and CDR2 SNEGSKA (reference sequence). This CDR3 contains 13 residues. The CDR3 loop reads CSAGDRGIQTQYF. CDR3 DNA: TGCAGTGCCGGGGACAGGGGGATACAGACCCAGTACTTC.

This clonotype showed up many times. J is TRBJ2-1 and V is TRBV5-1, with D perhaps TRBD2 (6 bases). CDR1 and CDR2 from the germline V gene are SGHRS and YFSETQ. Trimming pared 2 bases from V and 2 bases from J, leaving 8 bases between. The CDR3 is 14 amino acids. The CDR3 DNA reads as TGCGCCAGCAGCTTCGGGGGAGCCTACAATGAGCAGTTCTTC. Amino acid sequence: CASSFGGAYNEQFF.

This clonotype was recorded many times. V usage is TRBV20-1 and J usage is TRBJ2-7, with D hard to call. Trimming took off 5 bases at V and 3 bases at J, with 11 bases between the two ends. This CDR3 is built from 12 residues. Germline V gene sequence: CDR1 DFQATT, CDR2 SNEGSKA (reference sequence). CDR3 in amino acids: CSAHPDGYEQYF. CDR3 DNA sequence: TGCAGTGCTCACCCGGACGGCTACGAGCAGTACTTC.

This clonotype was found many times. The chain links TRBV7-6 to TRBJ2-3; D remains unclear. CDR3 length equals 13 residues. V was cut by 10 bases and J by 0 bases, with 11 bases left in between. Germline CDR1 SGHVS, CDR2 FNYEAQ. The CDR3 loop is CAKPDTSTDTQYF. The CDR3 DNA sequence: TGTGCCAAACCAGATACCAGCACAGATACGCAGTATTTT.

This clonotype was seen a few times. This sequence joins TRBV20-1 and TRBJ1-2; D is unresolved. V shed 6 bases and J shed 8 bases, with 16 bases lying between them. Germline V gene lookup returns CDR1 DFQATT and CDR2 SNEGSKA (reference sequence). The length of the CDR3 is 12 residues. The CDR3 sequence is CSAPTRGSGYTF. Written as DNA, the CDR3 is TGCAGTGCACCCACCCGTGGAAGCGGCTACACCTTC.

This clonotype was recorded many times. The gene calls are TRBV12-3 or TRBV12-4 and TRBJ1-2; TRBD1 aligns across 9 bases. V gave up 5 bases and J gave up 6 bases; unmatched junction bases: 10. The CDR3 extends over 15 amino acids. CDR3 DNA: TGTGCCAGCAGTGCGCCGGGACAGGGTACGGATGGCTACACCTTC. Its protein is CASSAPGQGTDGYTF.

The sample holds many counts of this clonotype. The V and J genes are TRBV2 and TRBJ2-3; tentatively, D is TRBD2 (7 bases). V was trimmed by 8 bases and J by 3 bases, leaving 18 bases between them. The V gene's germline CDR1 is SNHLY and CDR2 FYNNEI. The CDR3 contains 15 residues. DNA for the CDR3: TGTGCCAGCTGCCCCACGGGGGGCGAAACAGATACGCAGTATTTT. As protein: CASCPTGGETDTQYF.

This clonotype was seen more than once but under ten times. The rearrangement joins TRBV9 to TRBJ2-1; 10 bases map to TRBD2. The V gene end was trimmed by 2 bases and the J gene end by 9 bases; junction bases not matched to a gene: 5. The CDR3 length is 14 residues. Germline CDR1 SGDLS, CDR2 YYNGEE. The CDR3 sequence is CASSVTRTSGEQFF. CDR3 coding DNA: TGTGCCAGCAGCGTGACCAGGACTAGCGGTGAGCAGTTCTTC.

This clonotype was seen only a few times. This chain links TRBV5-8 with TRBJ1-6; no clear D gene. CDR3 size: 13 residues. Trimming stripped 1 base from V and 8 bases from J, with 7 bases between. Per the germline V gene, CDR1 is SGHTS and CDR2 is YDEGEE. CDR3 in amino acids: CASSLIRDSPLHF. The DNA for the CDR3 is TGTGCCAGCAGCTTGATTAGGGATTCACCCCTCCACTTT.

This clonotype was seen only a few times. V and J are TRBV2 and TRBJ2-7, with D uncertain. This CDR3 region has 14 residues. The V end was cut by 4 bases, the J end by 6 bases, with 16 bases between. Germline V gene data show CDR1 as SNHLY and CDR2 as FYNNEI. CDR3 amino acids: CASSALVWPLEQYV. In DNA, the CDR3 is TGTGCCAGCAGTGCCCTGGTCTGGCCTCTCGAGCAGTACGTC.

This clonotype was seen ten or more times. The V gene is TRBV6-2 or TRBV6-3, the J gene TRBJ2-7, with 9 bases lining up with TRBD1. Trimming cost V 6 bases and J 1 base; bases outside gene matches: 13. CDR3 length: 17 residues. CDR1 and CDR2 (germline): MNHEY, SVGEGT. This CDR3 reads CASSPGTGRGKSYEQYF. The CDR3 region has the DNA TGTGCCAGCAGCCCCGGGACAGGGAGGGGGAAGTCCTACGAGCAGTACTTC.

There are many counts of this clonotype. V gene TRBV7-3 combines with J gene TRBJ2-1, with 8 nucleotides matching TRBD2. J lost 0 bases, V lost 2 bases, and 3 bases had no gene match. Germline CDR1 reads SGHTA; CDR2 reads FQGTGA. The CDR3 is 16 residues long. The CDR3 loop is CASSLQGTSSYNEQFF. CDR3 DNA: TGTGCCAGCAGCTTACAAGGGACTAGCTCCTACAATGAGCAGTTCTTC.

By proportion, this clonotype is medium-sized (0.01 to 0.1%). In nucleotides, the CDR3 is TGCAGCGTCCTAATGCAGGGGGCCTCCTACGAGCAGTACTTC. It codes for CSVLMQGASYEQYF. This sequence joins TRBV29-1 and TRBJ2-7, with TRBD1 matching over 8 bases. Germline-derived CDR1 and CDR2 are SQVTM and ANQGSEA. The CDR3 extends over 14 amino acids. V gave up 6 bases and J gave up 0 bases; unmatched junction bases: 7.

V usage is TRBV19 and J usage is TRBJ2-7; D could derive from TRBD1 or TRBD2 (6 bases each). The V gene's germline CDR1 is LNHDA and CDR2 SQIVND (reference sequence). This CDR3 region has 14 residues. The V end lost 4 bases, the J end lost 2 bases, and 12 bases lay between the germline ends. CDR3 bases: TGTGCCAGTAGTAGCGGGGACATCCCCTACGAGCAGTACGTC. It encodes CASSSGDIPYEQYV.

This clonotype came up a few times. This chain joins TRBV6-2 or TRBV6-3 and TRBJ2-1; maybe TRBD1 (5 bases). The CDR3 sequence is 14 residues long. Trimming cost V 0 bases and J 4 bases, with 7 bases left between them. Germline V lookup: CDR1 MNHEY, CDR2 SVGEGT. Written as DNA, the CDR3 is TGTGCCAGCAGTTACTCTAGGACATACAATGAGCAGTTCTTC. Translated, it gives CASSYSRTYNEQFF.

This clonotype is termed medium-sized. This chain links TRBV3-1 with TRBJ2-3; the match to TRBD2 covers 7 bases. The CDR3 is made up of 12 amino acids. Germline-derived CDR1 and CDR2 are LGHDT and YNNKEL (reference sequence). Trimming at V came to 4 bases and at J to 14 bases, leaving 9 bases not matched to a gene. CDR3 sequence reads: CASSLPGRLRYF. DNA of the CDR3: TGTGCCAGCAGCCTACCCGGGAGGCTCAGGTATTTT.

This clonotype came up many times. The J gene is TRBJ2-7, the V gene TRBV3-1; D perhaps matches TRBD1 (6 bases). The CDR3 length is 14 residues. Germline-derived CDR1 and CDR2 are LGHDT and YNNKEL (reference sequence). V lost 5 bases and J 4 bases, leaving 15 bases between the germline ends. CDR3 sequence reads: CASSKRTVTYEQYF. CDR3 nucleotides: TGTGCCAGCAGCAAACGGACAGTCACTTACGAGCAGTACTTC.

The chain uses TRBV19 and TRBJ2-7; 7 nucleotides line up with TRBD1. CDR1 is LNHDA and CDR2 is SQIVND in the germline V gene (reference sequence). With V trimmed by 4 bases and J by 0 bases, 3 bases remained unmatched. The CDR3 length is 14 residues. CDR3 sequence (DNA): TGTGCCAGTAGTAGCCGGGACAGCTCCTACGAGCAGTACTTC. Protein: CASSSRDSSYEQYF.

About this clonotype itself: This clone may be a read error of a much larger clone one base away. This chain links TRBV6-1 with TRBJ2-5, with TRBD1 as a possible D gene (5 bases). Per the germline V gene, CDR1 is MNHNS and CDR2 is SASEGT. This CDR3 is built from 12 residues. The DNA for the CDR3 is TGTGCCAGCAGTGAAAGGGGTGAGACCCTGTACTTC. Encoded protein: CASSERGETLYF.

Regarding this clonotype: This may stem from a read error, because a much larger clone lies one nucleotide away. CDR3 in amino acids: CASSNDRVSNVLTF. In nucleotides, the CDR3 is TGTGCCAGCAGCAACGACAGGGTGAGCAACGTCCTGACTTTC. The chain carries TRBV7-9 and TRBJ2-6, with 7 bases aligning to TRBD1. The ends lost 5 bases at V and 9 bases at J; junction bases unmatched: 7. Germline CDR1 is SEHNR and CDR2 is FQNEAQ (reference sequence). There are 14 residues in the CDR3.

This clonotype was observed at least ten times. CDR3 sequence reads: CASSPEPTSDEQFF. The CDR3 coding sequence is TGTGCCAGCAGCCCCGAGCCAACTAGCGATGAGCAGTTCTTC. The chain uses TRBV11-3 and TRBJ2-1; 7 nucleotides match TRBD2. CDR1 is SGHNT and CDR2 is YENEEA in the germline V gene. There are 14 residues in the CDR3. J lost 8 bases, V lost 5 bases, and 9 bases had no gene match.

CDR3 bases: TGTGCCAGCAGTACACGGACTAGCGTAGTCAATGAGCAGTTCTTC. As protein: CASSTRTSVVNEQFF. This chain links TRBV6-2 or TRBV6-3 with TRBJ2-1; TRBD2 matches 9 bases. Germline values: CDR1 MNHEY, CDR2 SVGEGT. The trim removed 5 bases at V and 6 bases at J, leaving 8 bases unmatched. The CDR3 spans 15 residues.

This clonotype has at least ten counts. CDR3 sequence: CASSLLSGGFYEQFF. Written as DNA, the CDR3 is TGCGCCAGCAGCTTACTTAGCGGGGGGTTTTATGAGCAGTTCTTC. The chain has TRBV5-1 and TRBJ2-1; 10 bases are shared with TRBD2. Losses at the gene ends were 2 bases for V and 8 bases for J; bases not matched to a gene: 7. The length of the CDR3 is 15 residues. Germline CDR1 and CDR2: SGHRS and YFSETQ.

The rearrangement links TRBV10-2 to TRBJ2-3, with 7 bases aligning to TRBD2. The length of the CDR3 is 13 residues. The junction had 6 bases not matched to a gene; V was cut back by 10 bases and J by 2 bases. In germline, CDR1 is WSHSY, CDR2 SAAADI. The CDR3 region has the DNA TGCGCCACTTACCTAGCGGTCACAGATACGCAGTATTTT. Amino acids: CATYLAVTDTQYF.

This clonotype occurred many times. This chain connects TRBV6-2 or TRBV6-3 to TRBJ1-6; 9 nucleotides align to TRBD1. This CDR3 has 13 amino acids. With V trimmed by 6 bases and J by 9 bases, 3 bases remained unmatched. Germline CDR1 reads MNHEY; CDR2 reads SVGEGT. The CDR3 DNA reads as TGTGCCAGCAGGGGGACAGGGAGTTCACCCCTCCACTTT. It encodes CASRGTGSSPLHF.

This chain connects TRBV12-3 or TRBV12-4 to TRBJ1-4; D might be TRBD1 (6 bases). The CDR3 length is 14 residues. Trimming pared 7 bases from V and 8 bases from J, leaving 17 bases between. The CDR3 sequence is CASNRGQSGEKLFF. CDR3 in DNA: TGTGCCAGCAACCGAGGACAGTCCGGGGAAAAACTGTTTTTT.

There are many counts of this clonotype. The chain links TRBV6-5 to TRBJ2-5, with 7 positions matching TRBD1. Trimming removed 6 bases from V and 0 bases from J; junction bases left unmatched: 7. CDR1 and CDR2 from the germline V gene are MNHEY and SVGAGI. The CDR3 has 15 amino acids. CDR3 bases: TGTGCCAGCAGCCAAGAGGGGGCACACCAAGAGACCCAGTACTTC. As protein: CASSQEGAHQETQYF.